This TCR beta chain was identified during a study of blood T cell repertoires in COVID-19. Study-level information: COVID-19 samples collected from the United States, Italy and Spain covered acute and convalescent phases.

Seattle's cohort entered during active infection and was followed longitudinally. In the authors' workflow: Nucleated cell number was recorded as an estimate derived from reference gene primer amplification. Measured with immunoSEQ multiplex PCR; TCRdb has only the in-frame clones, and not every one. V, J and clone size are those of that table, while D and trimming were read from the DNA. Of over 150,000 clones listed, around 84% are singletons. Sequences were obtained from peripheral blood. The sequence was collected from a woman aged 55-75 years with COVID-19, enrolled during active disease.

The DNA for the CDR3 is TGTGCCTGGGGGGGGTCCCCAGTGGGGAACACTGAAGCTTTCTTT. Protein product: CAWGGSPVGNTEAFF. The chain is built from TRBV30 and TRBJ1-1; weak D call: TRBD1 (5 bases). The CDR3 runs 15 residues. V lost 5 bases and J lost 1, with 17 bases in between. CDR1 and CDR2 (germline): GTSNPN, SVGIG (reference sequence).